This record concerns one T cell receptor beta chain sequence. What it binds is not known. At one boundary the junction diverges from the germline segment, which might be a read error. The CDR3 length is 16 residues. Germline V gene sequence: CDR1 ENHRY, CDR2 SYGVKD. These data originate in a study of T cells in Graves' hyperthyroidism and ophthalmopathy. There were TCR beta CDR3 regions amplified from RNA transcripts. The TCR CDR3 was amplified in a first-round RT-PCR using the HTBI primer set. TCRdb recomputed calls from the multiplex PCR reads with MiXCR, one row per CDR3 protein. The sample shows over 700,000 distinct CDR3 sequences, roughly 40% of them seen only once. Study conclusions and caveats: Median prediction lead before ophthalmopathy onset was 5 to 7.5 months with the model. Most thyroid clonotypes expanded above 0.001 were also detected in blood.

The chain joins TRBV10-3 to TRBJ1-5; D gene uncertain. This clonotype was obtained from a man younger than 35 with Graves' hyperthyroidism. Sequenced input: blood. The CDR3 DNA follows: TGTGCCAGCAGTTGGGAAGGAGATTATAGCAATCAGCCCCAGCATTTT. It codes for CASSWEGDYSNQPQHF.